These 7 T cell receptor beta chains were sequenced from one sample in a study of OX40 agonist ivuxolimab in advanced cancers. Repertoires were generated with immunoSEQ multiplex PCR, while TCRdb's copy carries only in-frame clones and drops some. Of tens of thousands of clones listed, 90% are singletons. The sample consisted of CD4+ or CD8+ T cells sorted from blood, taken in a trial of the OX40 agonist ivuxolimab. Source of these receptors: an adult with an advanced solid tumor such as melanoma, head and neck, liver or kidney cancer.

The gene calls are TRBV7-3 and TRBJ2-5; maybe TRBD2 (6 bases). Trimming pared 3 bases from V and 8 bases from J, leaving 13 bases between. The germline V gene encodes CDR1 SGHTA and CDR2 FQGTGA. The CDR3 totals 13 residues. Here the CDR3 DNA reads TGTGCCAGCAGCTTGAAACCGGGGGAAACCCAGTACTTC. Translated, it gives CASSLKPGETQYF.

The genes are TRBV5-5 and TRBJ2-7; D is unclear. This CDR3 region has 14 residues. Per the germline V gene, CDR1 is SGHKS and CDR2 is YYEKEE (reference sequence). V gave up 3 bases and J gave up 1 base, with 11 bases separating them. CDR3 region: CASSSATHSYEQYF. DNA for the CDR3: TGTGCCAGCAGCTCTGCGACACATTCCTACGAGCAGTACTTC.

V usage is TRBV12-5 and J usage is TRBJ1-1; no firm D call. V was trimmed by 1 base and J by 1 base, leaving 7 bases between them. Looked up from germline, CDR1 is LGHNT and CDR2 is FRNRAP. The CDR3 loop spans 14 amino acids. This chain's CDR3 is CASGLGAQNTEAFF. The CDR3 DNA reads TGTGCTAGTGGTTTGGGGGCACAGAACACTGAAGCTTTCTTT.

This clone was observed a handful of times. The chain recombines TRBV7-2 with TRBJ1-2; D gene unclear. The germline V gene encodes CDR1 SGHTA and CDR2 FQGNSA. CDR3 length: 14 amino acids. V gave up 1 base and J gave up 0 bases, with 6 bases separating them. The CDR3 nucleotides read TGTGCCAGCAGCTTAGGTGTAGCTAACTATGGCTACACCTTC. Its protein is CASSLGVANYGYTF. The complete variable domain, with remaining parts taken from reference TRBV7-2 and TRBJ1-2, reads GAGVSQSPSNKVTEKGKDVELRCDPISGHTALYWYRQSLGQGLEFLIYFQGNSAPDKSGLPSDRFSAERTGGSVSTLTIQRTQQEDSAVYLCASSLGVANYGYTFGSGTRLTVV.

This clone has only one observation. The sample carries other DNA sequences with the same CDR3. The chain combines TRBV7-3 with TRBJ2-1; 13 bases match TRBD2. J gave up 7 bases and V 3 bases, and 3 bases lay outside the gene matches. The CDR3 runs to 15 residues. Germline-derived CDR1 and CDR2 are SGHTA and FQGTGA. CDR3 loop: CASSLGLAGYNEQFF. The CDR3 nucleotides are TGTGCCAGCAGCTTGGGACTAGCGGGATATAATGAGCAGTTCTTC.

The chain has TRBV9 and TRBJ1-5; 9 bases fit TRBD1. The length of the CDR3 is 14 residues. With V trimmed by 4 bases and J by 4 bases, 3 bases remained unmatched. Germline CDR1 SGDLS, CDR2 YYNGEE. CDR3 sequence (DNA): TGTGCCAGCAGCCTTGGACAGGGGAATCAGCCCCAGCATTTT. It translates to CASSLGQGNQPQHF.

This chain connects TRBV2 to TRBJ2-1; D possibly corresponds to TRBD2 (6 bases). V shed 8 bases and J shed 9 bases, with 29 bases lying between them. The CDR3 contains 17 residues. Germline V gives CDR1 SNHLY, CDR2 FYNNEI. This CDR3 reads CASGGEERGILNGEQFF. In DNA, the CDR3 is TGTGCCAGCGGCGGGGAAGAGAGGGGAATCTTGAATGGTGAGCAGTTCTTC.